This TCR beta chain was identified in a study of blood T cell repertoires in COVID-19. As for the study in general: Acute and convalescent COVID-19 specimens originated in the United States, Italy and Spain. PBMCs, B-cell-depleted T cells, or T cells were the source of the cDNA or gDNA that made up the material.

This CDR3 spans 16 amino acids. Germline CDR1 and CDR2: SGDLS and YYNGEE. Trimming at V came to 4 bases and at J to 10 bases, leaving 9 bases not matched to a gene. Authors' processing steps: Estimated nucleated cell counts came from reference gene primer amplification. The repertoire was sequenced with immunoSEQ multiplex PCR; TCRdb's copy has only in-frame clones and lacks some. V and J calls and clone size are those listed in that table; D and trimming were worked out from the DNA. The sample contains around 150,000 clones, roughly four fifths of which appear only once. Sequenced material: peripheral blood. The sequence derives from a woman of 80 years or more with acute or convalescent COVID-19. The genes are TRBV9 and TRBJ1-6; 12 nucleotides line up with TRBD1. The CDR3 here is CASSPRGTGGGSPLHF. In nucleotides, the CDR3 is TGTGCCAGCAGCCCTCGAGGGACAGGGGGCGGATCACCCCTCCACTTT. Full variable domain (rest looked up from reference TRBV9 and TRBJ1-6): DSGVTQTPKHLITATGQRVTLRCSPRSGDLSVYWYQQSLDQGLQFLIQYYNGEERAKGNILERFSAQQFPDLHSELNLSSLELGDSALYFCASSPRGTGGGSPLHFGNGTRLTVT.